A single sample gave rise to the 9 T cell receptor beta chains below, sequenced in a study of blood T cell repertoires in COVID-19. The repertoire was sequenced with immunoSEQ multiplex PCR; TCRdb's copy has only in-frame clones and lacks some. The top ten hold more than 5% of the sample, which has 120,000 to 150,000 clones, 84% seen once. Sequencing was performed on PBMCs or T cells enriched from blood (not recorded which). Receptor source: a woman in her forties or fifties who had been exposed to COVID-19.

The chain couples TRBV5-4 to TRBJ2-5; 9 bases match TRBD1. This CDR3 region has 13 residues. Germline V gene lookup returns CDR1 SGHNT and CDR2 YYREEE (reference sequence). V shed 4 bases, J shed 5 bases, and the junction held 3 bases outside the gene matches. The CDR3 DNA is TGTGCCAGCAGCAGGGACAGGGCGGAGACCCAGTACTTC. It is translated as CASSRDRAETQYF. Filled out from reference TRBV5-4 and TRBJ2-5, the complete variable domain reads ETGVTQSPTHLIKTRGQQVTLRCSSQSGHNTVSWYQQALGQGPQFIFQYYREEENGRGNFPPRFSGLQFPNYSSELNVNALELDDSALYLCASSRDRAETQYFGPGTRLLVL.

The chain carries TRBV19 and TRBJ2-1, with 8 bases matching TRBD1. CDR3 size: 14 residues. Germline CDR1 reads LNHDA; CDR2 reads SQIVND (reference sequence). With V trimmed by 6 bases and J by 9 bases, 10 bases remained unmatched. The CDR3 DNA reads as TGTGCCAGTAGGCCGAGGGGCGGGACAGGTGAGCAGTTCTTC. Translation: CASRPRGGTGEQFF.

There are a few counts of this clone. This rearrangement joins TRBV27 to TRBJ1-4; unclear D gene. Germline CDR1 is MNHEY and CDR2 is SMNVEV (reference sequence). The CDR3 length is 16 residues. The V end was cut by 11 bases, the J end by 1 base, with 20 bases between. The CDR3 DNA sequence: TGTGCCCCCGGGTTTGGGGTGGGAGGAACTAATGAAAAACTGTTTTTT. Translation gives CAPGFGVGGTNEKLFF.

The rearrangement links TRBV6-2 or TRBV6-3 to TRBJ2-5; a weak D match, TRBD1 (6 bases). V dropped 4 bases and J dropped 3 bases, with 18 bases sitting between them. Germline V lookup: CDR1 MNHEY, CDR2 SVGEGT. The CDR3 contains 16 residues. The CDR3 DNA is TGTGCCAGCAGTTCCTACACAGGGTGGGGTGAAGAGACCCAGTACTTC. Its translation is CASSSYTGWGEETQYF.

This clone was observed once. The CDR3 loop reads CASSYSRGRDSSYNEQFF. Written as DNA, the CDR3 is TGTGCCAGCAGTTACTCGAGGGGTAGGGACAGCTCCTACAATGAGCAGTTCTTC. This sequence joins TRBV6-2 or TRBV6-3 and TRBJ2-1; 7 bases are a match to TRBD1. Germline lookup yields CDR1 MNHEY and CDR2 SVGEGT. The CDR3 runs to 18 residues. V shed 0 bases and J 0 bases; nucleotides not matched to a gene: 8.

This chain links TRBV2 with TRBJ2-1, with D maybe TRBD1 (5 bases). The CDR3 is 12 amino acids. With 6 bases removed from V and 7 bases from J, the gap between germline ends came to 10 bases. Germline lookup yields CDR1 SNHLY and CDR2 FYNNEI. DNA for the CDR3: TGTGCCAGCAGCCAGCAGGGAAATGAGCAGTTCTTC. It codes for CASSQQGNEQFF.

The chain employs TRBV5-4 and TRBJ1-3; D gene unclear. V was clipped by 5 bases and J by 3 bases, with 12 bases between them. The V gene's germline CDR1 is SGHNT and CDR2 YYREEE (reference sequence). The CDR3 is made up of 14 amino acids. As DNA, the CDR3 is TGTGCCAGCAGACCTGCCGGGAGTGGAAACACCATATATTTT. The encoded protein is CASRPAGSGNTIYF.

This clone has only one observation. The rearrangement links TRBV7-6 to TRBJ2-3; 9 bases fit TRBD2. CDR1 and CDR2 (germline): SGHVS, FNYEAQ. V was pared by 5 bases and J by 5 bases, with 11 bases of the junction left unmatched. This CDR3 comprises 16 residues. This chain's CDR3 is CASSRLGGRVGDTQYF. DNA of the CDR3: TGTGCCAGCAGCCGGCTGGGCGGGAGGGTTGGAGATACGCAGTATTTT.

This clone was counted a single time. The chain recombines TRBV19 with TRBJ2-7; tentative D call: TRBD1 (5 bases). V was shortened by 1 base and J by 6 bases, with 13 bases between the two germline ends. This CDR3 region has 14 residues. Germline loops: CDR1 LNHDA, CDR2 SQIVND (reference sequence). In DNA, the CDR3 is TGTGCCAGTAGTATAGCGGGCATCCAGGGCGAGCAGTACTTC. Residues: CASSIAGIQGEQYF.